These T cell receptor beta chains were read from a single sample in a study of shared clonotypes between healthy human individuals. TCRdb keeps only in-frame clones here, not all; method: immunoSEQ multiplex PCR. The data hold roughly 380,000 clones, with around 96% observed a single time. Sequenced: memory CD8+ T cells sorted from blood. Receptors originate from a man aged 25 to 40 in good health. Each CDR3 is given with its conserved first and last residue. D genes are given only for firm matches. Clone size is not always given. Where it is, it says once, few, many or a class for expanded clones.

clone_size j_call v_call d_call cdr3_aa cdr3_nt
. TRBJ1-2 TRBV6-1 . CASRHNNGYTF TGTGCCAGCAGGCATAATAATGGCTACACCTTC
once TRBJ1-2 TRBV25-1 . CASRSDRFYGYTF TGTGCCAGCAGATCCGACAGGTTCTATGGCTACACCTTC
. TRBJ2-7 TRBV18 TRBD1 CASSPTGEEQYF TGTGCCAGCTCACCAACAGGGGAGGAGCAGTACTTC
. TRBJ2-3 TRBV30 . CAWSSGFGTDTQYF TGTGCCTGGAGTTCCGGGTTTGGCACAGATACGCAGTATTTT
. TRBJ1-3 TRBV7-9 . CASSPSDAGNTIYF TGTGCCAGCAGCCCGTCGGATGCCGGAAACACCATATATTTT
. TRBJ2-7 TRBV10-1 . CASSVENAYEQYF TGCGCCAGCAGTGTGGAGAATGCCTACGAGCAGTACTTC
. TRBJ1-2 TRBV6-6 . CASSFQGPFYGYTF TGTGCCAGCAGTTTTCAGGGGCCCTTTTATGGCTACACCTTC
. TRBJ1-2 TRBV5-8 . CASSWTDPYGYTF TGTGCCAGCAGCTGGACAGATCCCTATGGCTACACCTTC
. TRBJ2-5 TRBV23-1 . CASSQSSRTETQYF TGCGCCAGCAGTCAATCGAGTCGGACGGAGACCCAGTACTTC
. TRBJ2-7 TRBV30 TRBD2 CAWRGTSGSPYEQYF TGTGCCTGGAGAGGGACTAGCGGGAGCCCCTACGAGCAGTACTTC
once TRBJ1-2 TRBV28 . CASSLGRRGYTF TGTGCCAGCAGTTTAGGTAGACGTGGCTACACCTTC
. TRBJ2-1 TRBV27 TRBD2 CASSGRAGSEQFF TGTGCCAGCAGCGGGAGGGCCGGTAGTGAGCAGTTCTTC
. TRBJ2-7 TRBV10-3 . CAVRVTYEQYF TGTGCCGTCAGGGTTACCTACGAGCAGTACTTC
. TRBJ1-1 TRBV28 . CASRVGRNTEAFF TGTGCCAGCAGAGTCGGACGGAACACTGAAGCTTTCTTT
. TRBJ2-3 TRBV28 . CASRPSVGSADTQYF TGTGCCAGCAGACCATCGGTAGGATCGGCCGATACGCAGTATTTT
. TRBJ2-3 TRBV7-9 . CASSFMTETDTQYF TGTGCCAGCAGCTTTATGACTGAGACAGATACGCAGTATTTT
. TRBJ1-5 TRBV20-1 . CSATGRQPQHF TGCAGTGCTACAGGGAGGCAGCCCCAGCATTTT
. TRBJ2-5 TRBV20-1 . CSARHQGTQYF TGCAGTGCTAGACACCAAGGGACCCAGTACTTC
. TRBJ2-2 TRBV18 . CASSPPQGTGELFF TGTGCCAGCTCACCACCACAAGGCACCGGGGAGCTGTTTTTT
. TRBJ1-3 TRBV28 . CASSFQRGGRPFGNTIYF TGTGCCAGCAGTTTCCAACGAGGCGGCAGGCCCTTTGGAAACACCATATATTTT
. TRBJ1-5 TRBV19 . CASSIGQNSNQPQHF TGTGCCAGTAGTATAGGACAGAATAGCAATCAGCCCCAGCATTTT
few TRBJ2-7 TRBV7-2 TRBD2 CASSLRGGSRYYEQYF TGTGCCAGCAGCTTACGGGGCGGGAGCCGATACTACGAGCAGTACTTC
. TRBJ2-7 TRBV11-2 . CASSPELPYEQYF TGTGCCAGCAGCCCGGAACTGCCCTACGAGCAGTACTTC
. TRBJ1-2 TRBV5-6 TRBD1 CASSLEGAGQVLGYTF TGTGCCAGCAGCTTGGAAGGAGCGGGACAGGTCTTAGGCTACACCTTC
once TRBJ2-2 TRBV1 . CTSSQKKREGHSNTGELFF TGCACCAGCAGCCAAAAGAAGCGGGAGGGCCATTCGAACACCGGGGAGCTGTTTTTT
. TRBJ1-4 TRBV19 . CASSTFIGKLFF TGTGCCAGTAGTACCTTTATCGGCAAACTGTTTTTT
. TRBJ1-1 TRBV7-9 . CASSLGTEAFF TGTGCCAGCAGCCTAGGGACAGAAGCTTTCTTT
. TRBJ2-7 TRBV28 . CASRLDGRSYEQYF TGTGCCAGCAGACTGGACGGAAGATCCTACGAGCAGTACTTC
. TRBJ1-1 TRBV14 . CASSQDRVTEAFF TGTGCCAGCAGCCAAGACCGGGTCACTGAAGCTTTCTTT
. TRBJ2-5 TRBV2 . CASRRDRYQETQYF TGTGCCAGCAGGCGGGACAGATACCAAGAGACCCAGTACTTC
. TRBJ2-3 TRBV18 . CASSPQQSTDTQYF TGTGCCAGCTCACCACAACAAAGCACAGATACGCAGTATTTT
. TRBJ2-3 TRBV6-1 . CASSVRWRGTDTQYF TGTGCCAGCAGTGTACGGTGGCGAGGCACAGATACGCAGTATTTT
. TRBJ1-3 TRBV28 . CASSLLTAGNTIYF TGTGCCAGCAGTCTCCTGACGGCTGGAAACACCATATATTTT
. TRBJ2-3 TRBV5-1 . CASSLGALSDTQYF TGCGCCAGCAGCTTGGGAGCTCTATCAGATACGCAGTATTTT
. TRBJ2-5 TRBV5-1 . CASSFGEWAISQYF TGCGCCAGCAGCTTTGGGGAATGGGCAATATCACAGTACTTC
. TRBJ2-3 TRBV18 . CASSLDSTDTQYF TGTGCCAGCTCACTCGACAGCACAGATACGCAGTATTTT
. TRBJ2-7 TRBV7-9 . CASSFRDLPYEQYF TGTGCCAGCAGCTTCCGGGACTTGCCCTACGAGCAGTACTTC
. TRBJ2-2 TRBV27 . CASSLGGRTGELFF TGTGCCAGCAGTTTGGGGGGGCGAACCGGGGAGCTGTTTTTT
. TRBJ2-1 TRBV25-1 . CASSGTNEQFF TGTGCCAGCAGTGGGACGAATGAGCAGTTCTTC
. TRBJ2-1 TRBV2 TRBD2 CASSGAGDNEQFF TGTGCCAGCAGTGGAGCGGGAGATAATGAGCAGTTCTTC
. TRBJ2-2 TRBV11-1 . CASRIATGELFF TGTGCCAGCAGGATAGCGACCGGGGAGCTGTTTTTT
. TRBJ1-2 TRBV4-2 . CASSQEVRQGSGYTF TGTGCCAGCAGCCAAGAGGTGCGGCAGGGAAGCGGCTACACCTTC
. TRBJ2-7 TRBV7-9 . CASSLFAGPNYEQYF TGTGCCAGCAGCTTATTTGCGGGTCCTAACTACGAGCAGTACTTC
. TRBJ2-7 TRBV19 TRBD2 CASSTGGYEQYF TGTGCCAGTAGCACCGGGGGGTACGAGCAGTACTTC
once TRBJ2-5 TRBV7-9 TRBD2 CASSFGLAGGWQETQYF TGTGCCAGCAGCTTTGGACTAGCGGGAGGGTGGCAAGAGACCCAGTACTTC
. TRBJ2-1 TRBV7-9 . CASGYTYNEQFF TGTGCCAGCGGCTATACATACAATGAGCAGTTCTTC
. TRBJ1-2 TRBV11-2 . CASSLDFFGYTF TGTGCCAGCAGCTTAGATTTTTTTGGCTACACCTTC
. TRBJ1-2 TRBV7-9 . CASSSGTEYGYTF TGTGCCAGCAGCTCCGGGACGGAGTATGGCTACACCTTC
. TRBJ2-1 TRBV5-1 . CASSWTYNEQFF TGCGCCAGCAGCTGGACCTACAATGAGCAGTTCTTC
. TRBJ1-2 TRBV19 . CASSDRLVGYTF TGTGCCAGTTCCGACAGGTTGGTCGGCTACACCTTC
once TRBJ2-7 TRBV7-6 TRBD2 CASSLRLAGEEQYF TGTGCCAGCAGCTTAAGACTAGCGGGGGAAGAGCAGTACTTC
. TRBJ2-5 TRBV7-9 . CATLRGGETQYF TGTGCCACCCTCAGGGGTGGAGAGACCCAGTACTTC
. TRBJ2-7 TRBV19 TRBD1 CASSRTGGYEQYF TGTGCCAGTAGTCGGACAGGGGGCTACGAGCAGTACTTC
. TRBJ2-3 TRBV27 . CASRGGFSTDTQYF TGTGCCAGCAGGGGCGGTTTTAGCACAGATACGCAGTATTTT
. TRBJ1-1 TRBV5-4 . CASTNEAFF TGTGCCAGCACGAACGAAGCTTTCTTT